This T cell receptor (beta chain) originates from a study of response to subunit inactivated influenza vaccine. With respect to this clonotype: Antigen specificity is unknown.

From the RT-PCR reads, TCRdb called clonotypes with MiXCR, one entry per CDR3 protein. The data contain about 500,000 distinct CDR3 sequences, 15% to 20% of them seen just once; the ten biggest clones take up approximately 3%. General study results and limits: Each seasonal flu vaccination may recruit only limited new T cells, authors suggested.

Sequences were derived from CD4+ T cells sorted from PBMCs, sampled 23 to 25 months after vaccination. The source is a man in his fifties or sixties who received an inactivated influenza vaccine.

The CDR3, as DNA: TGTGCCAGCAGCTTAAGGACTAGCGGCCCCTCAGATACGCAGTATTTT. It is translated as CASSLRTSGPSDTQYF. V is TRBV13 and J is TRBJ2-3; 10 bases are shared with TRBD2. The length of the CDR3 is 16 residues. V lost 2 bases to trimming and J lost 4 bases; unmatched junction nucleotides: 6. The germline V gene has CDR1 PRHDT and CDR2 FYEKMQ (reference sequence).